These 18 T cell receptor beta chains were sequenced from one sample in a study of blood T cell repertoires in COVID-19. Using immunoSEQ multiplex PCR, the repertoire was profiled, and TCRdb retains in-frame clones only, with some absent. The sample has 300,000 to 400,000 clones; around nine tenths are singletons. Sample: PBMCs or T cells enriched from blood (not recorded which). The source is a woman aged 25 to 45 with acute COVID-19.

The chain links TRBV11-2 to TRBJ2-5, with TRBD1 as a possible D gene (7 bases). CDR1 and CDR2 (germline): SGHAT, FQNNGV. V was cut by 5 bases and J by 5 bases, with 12 bases left in between. The CDR3 is 13 amino acids. CDR3 in amino acids: CASSTRGRETQYF. Here the CDR3 DNA reads TGTGCCAGCAGCACCAGGGGGAGGGAGACCCAGTACTTC.

The genes are TRBV9 and TRBJ1-4; 7 nucleotides match TRBD1. Germline V lookup: CDR1 SGDLS, CDR2 YYNGEE. CDR3 length: 17 amino acids. V shed 3 bases, J shed 5 bases, and the junction held 13 bases outside the gene matches. The CDR3 bases are TGTGCCAGCAGCGCACCTGAGGGCACCAGGGGGAATGAAAAACTGTTTTTT. Amino acids: CASSAPEGTRGNEKLFF.

V is TRBV24-1 and J is TRBJ1-2, with 8 nucleotides matching TRBD1. V was clipped by 5 bases and J by 5 bases; unmatched bases: 9. This CDR3 comprises 15 residues. CDR1 is KGHDR, CDR2 SFDVKD, per germline. The CDR3 region is CATSAPQGATYGYTF. The CDR3 DNA reads TGTGCCACCAGTGCCCCCCAGGGGGCGACGTATGGCTACACCTTC.

The chain combines TRBV6-5 with TRBJ2-7; weak D call: TRBD2 (6 bases). V was shortened by 5 bases and J by 2 bases, with 10 bases between the two germline ends. The CDR3 has 13 amino acids. Germline assignment: CDR1 MNHEY and CDR2 SVGAGI. For the CDR3, the DNA is TGTGCCAGCAGTCCGGGACTGACCTACGAGCAGTACTTC. Amino acids: CASSPGLTYEQYF.

The chain combines TRBV2 with TRBJ1-4; D is possibly TRBD1 (5 bases). The V and J ends lost 3 bases and 6 bases respectively, with 11 bases between them. The CDR3 has 14 amino acids. In germline, CDR1 is SNHLY, CDR2 FYNNEI. CDR3 region: CASSESREHEKLFF. The CDR3, as DNA: TGTGCCAGCAGTGAGTCCAGGGAACATGAAAAACTGTTTTTT. Filled out from reference TRBV2 and TRBJ1-4, the complete variable domain reads EPEVTQTPSHQVTQMGQEVILRCVPISNHLYFYWYRQILGQKVEFLVSFYNNEISEKSEIFDDQFSVERPDGSNFTLKIRSTKLEDSAMYFCASSESREHEKLFFGSGTQLSVL.

This rearrangement joins TRBV11-3 to TRBJ2-3; 11 bases align to TRBD2. V lost 1 base to trimming and J lost 5 bases; unmatched junction nucleotides: 5. The germline gives CDR1 SGHNT, CDR2 YENEEA. The CDR3 contains 16 residues. In nucleotides, the CDR3 is TGTGCCAGCAGCTTAGGGACCGGGACTAGCGGAGATACGCAGTATTTT. Its protein product is CASSLGTGTSGDTQYF.

About this clone itself: It may be a read error: a sequence one base away is much more abundant. The chain joins TRBV18 to TRBJ1-6, with TRBD1 as a possible D gene (5 bases). The germline gives CDR1 KGHSH, CDR2 LQKENI. The CDR3 contains 14 residues. In nucleotides, the CDR3 is TGTACCAGCTCACGGTCAGGGAAGGATTCACCCCTCCACTTT. Translated, it gives CTSSRSGKDSPLHF. Together with reference TRBV18 and TRBJ1-6, the CDR3 gives the full variable domain: NAGVMQNPRHLVRRRGQEARLRCSPMKGHSHVYWYRQLPEEGLKFMVYLQKENIIDESGMPKERFSAEFPKEGPSILRIQQVVRGDSAAYFCTSSRSGKDSPLHFGNGTRLTVT.

The gene calls are TRBV18 and TRBJ2-6; TRBD1 matches 7 bases. V was pared by 2 bases and J by 4 bases, with 8 bases of the junction left unmatched. CDR1 and CDR2 from the germline V gene are KGHSH and LQKENI. CDR3 size: 17 residues. This chain's CDR3 is CASSPSRTGSGANVLTF. The CDR3 nucleotides read TGTGCCAGCTCACCATCCCGGACAGGTTCCGGGGCCAACGTCCTGACTTTC.

The V call is TRBV19, the J call TRBJ1-5; D possibly corresponds to TRBD1 (5 bases). Per germline, CDR1 LNHDA and CDR2 SQIVND (reference sequence). Trimming took 4 bases from V and 4 from J, leaving 20 bases between them. This CDR3 has 17 amino acids. CDR3 DNA sequence: TGTGCCAGTAGTACAAACCACCGGGGGGGAGGGAATCAGCCCCAGCATTTT. Translating it yields CASSTNHRGGGNQPQHF.

This chain connects TRBV4-2 to TRBJ1-2, with TRBD1 as a possible D gene (5 bases). Germline V lookup: CDR1 LGHNA, CDR2 YNFKEQ. CDR3 length: 16 residues. The V gene lost 0 bases and the J gene lost 0 bases, with 11 bases spanning the gap. The CDR3 DNA sequence: TGTGCCAGCAGCCAAGATCGACAGCTACCTAACTATGGCTACACCTTC. Translated: CASSQDRQLPNYGYTF.

V gene TRBV19 combines with J gene TRBJ1-1; D call uncertain. Germline V CDR1 and CDR2: LNHDA, SQIVND (reference sequence). V lost 4 bases and J lost 2, with 11 bases in between. The CDR3 is made up of 14 amino acids. Written as DNA, the CDR3 is TGTGCCAGTAGTAGCTCCAGGATCAACACTGAAGCTTTCTTT. This encodes CASSSSRINTEAFF.

The chain is built from TRBV28 and TRBJ2-3; perhaps TRBD1 as D (6 bases). The V and J ends lost 7 bases and 0 bases respectively, with 11 bases between them. Germline-derived CDR1 and CDR2 are MDHEN and SYDVKM. The CDR3 loop spans 14 amino acids. Here the CDR3 DNA reads TGTGCCAGCAAGCCCCAGGGGAGCACAGATACGCAGTATTTT. Residues: CASKPQGSTDTQYF. The entire variable domain, with the rest obtained from reference TRBV28 and TRBJ2-3, is as follows: DVKVTQSSRYLVKRTGEKVFLECVQDMDHENMFWYRQDPGLGLRLIYFSYDVKMKEKGDIPEGYSVSREKKERFSLILESASTNQTSMYLCASKPQGSTDTQYFGPGTRLTVL.

This clone was seen a single time. CDR3 in amino acids: CASRGWALTTGELFF. In DNA, the CDR3 is TGTGCCAGTAGGGGCTGGGCCCTCACGACCGGGGAGCTGTTTTTT. The V call is TRBV19, the J call TRBJ2-2; no clear D gene. The length of the CDR3 is 15 residues. CDR1 and CDR2 (germline): LNHDA, SQIVND (reference sequence). The V end was cut by 6 bases, the J end by 5 bases, with 16 bases between. The variable domain in full, completed from reference TRBV19 and TRBJ2-2, reads DGGITQSPKYLFRKEGQNVTLSCEQNLNHDAMYWYRQDPGQGLRLIYYSQIVNDFQKGDIAEGYSVSREKKESFPLTVTSAQKNPTAFYLCASRGWALTTGELFFGEGSRLTVL.

The chain employs TRBV6-5 and TRBJ1-1; the match to TRBD1 covers 7 bases. Trimming cost V 9 bases and J 1 base; bases outside gene matches: 2. The CDR3 consists of 12 residues. Germline loops: CDR1 MNHEY, CDR2 SVGAGI. The CDR3 coding sequence is TGTGCCAGTTGGACAGGGAACACTGAAGCTTTCTTT. It codes for CASWTGNTEAFF.

The V call is TRBV7-9, the J call TRBJ1-2, with 8 bases lining up with TRBD1. CDR1 and CDR2 (germline): SEHNR, FQNEAQ (reference sequence). Losses at the gene ends were 1 base for V and 10 bases for J; bases not matched to a gene: 5. This CDR3 spans 13 amino acids. As DNA, the CDR3 is TGTGCCAGCAGCTTAGGGACAGGGAGAGACTACACCTTC. Its protein product is CASSLGTGRDYTF.

The chain recombines TRBV2 with TRBJ1-2; D unclear. V dropped 4 bases and J dropped 7 bases, with 16 bases sitting between them. Germline-derived CDR1 and CDR2 are SNHLY and FYNNEI. CDR3 size: 14 residues. The CDR3 region has the DNA TGTGCCAGCAGTGTTGAGGGTGTTCCCTCTGGCTACACCTTC. Its translation: CASSVEGVPSGYTF.

J is TRBJ2-3 and V is TRBV4-1; 8 bases map to TRBD2. Per germline, CDR1 MGHRA and CDR2 YSYEKL. The trim removed 4 bases at V and 0 bases at J, leaving 3 bases unmatched. The CDR3 extends over 15 amino acids. The CDR3 protein is CASSPGGLSTDTQYF. CDR3 bases: TGCGCCAGCAGCCCGGGGGGGCTTAGCACAGATACGCAGTATTTT.

The J gene is TRBJ2-7, the V gene TRBV15; 7 bases line up with TRBD1. Losses at the gene ends were 0 bases for V and 9 bases for J; bases not matched to a gene: 11. This CDR3 spans 15 amino acids. Per germline, CDR1 LNHNV and CDR2 YYDKDF (reference sequence). This CDR3 reads CATSRDNRDSLRQYF. Here the CDR3 DNA reads TGTGCCACCAGCAGAGATAACCGGGACAGTCTCCGGCAGTACTTC. Combining the CDR3 with reference TRBV15 and TRBJ2-7 gives the whole variable domain DAMVIQNPRYQVTQFGKPVTLSCSQTLNHNVMYWYQQKSSQAPKLLFHYYDKDFNNEADTPDNFQSRRPNTSFCFLDIRSPGLGDTAMYLCATSRDNRDSLRQYFGPGTRLTVT.